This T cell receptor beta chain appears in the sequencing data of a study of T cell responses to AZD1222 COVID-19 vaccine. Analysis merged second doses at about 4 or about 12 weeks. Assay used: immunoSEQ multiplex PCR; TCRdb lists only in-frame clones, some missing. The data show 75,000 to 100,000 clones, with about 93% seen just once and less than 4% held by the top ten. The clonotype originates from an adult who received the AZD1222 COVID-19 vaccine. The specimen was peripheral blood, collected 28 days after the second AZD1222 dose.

CDR3 bases: TGTGCCAGCAGTGAAGTCGGGACGGTCTATGGCTACACCTTC. Amino acid sequence: CASSEVGTVYGYTF. The chain is built from TRBV6-1 and TRBJ1-2; maybe TRBD1 (5 bases). CDR1 is MNHNS and CDR2 is SASEGT in the germline V gene. V lost 1 base and J 4 bases, leaving 10 bases between the germline ends. The CDR3 contains 14 residues.